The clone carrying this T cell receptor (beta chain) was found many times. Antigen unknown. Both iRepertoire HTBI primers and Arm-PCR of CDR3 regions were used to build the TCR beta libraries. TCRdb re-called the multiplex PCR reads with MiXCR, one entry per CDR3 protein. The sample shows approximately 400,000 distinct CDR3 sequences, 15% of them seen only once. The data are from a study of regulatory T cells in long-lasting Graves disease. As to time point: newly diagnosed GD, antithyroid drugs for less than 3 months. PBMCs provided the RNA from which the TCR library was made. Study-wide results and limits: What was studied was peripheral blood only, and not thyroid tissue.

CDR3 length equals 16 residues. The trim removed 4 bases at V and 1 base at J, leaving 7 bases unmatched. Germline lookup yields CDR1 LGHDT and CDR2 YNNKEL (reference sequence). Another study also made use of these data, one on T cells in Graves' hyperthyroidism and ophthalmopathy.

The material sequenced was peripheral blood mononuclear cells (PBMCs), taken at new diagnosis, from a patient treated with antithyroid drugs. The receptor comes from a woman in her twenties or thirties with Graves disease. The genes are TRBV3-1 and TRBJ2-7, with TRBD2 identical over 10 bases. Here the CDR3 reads CASSPWTSGGSYEQYF. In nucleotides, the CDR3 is TGTGCCAGCAGCCCTTGGACTAGCGGAGGGTCCTACGAGCAGTACTTC.